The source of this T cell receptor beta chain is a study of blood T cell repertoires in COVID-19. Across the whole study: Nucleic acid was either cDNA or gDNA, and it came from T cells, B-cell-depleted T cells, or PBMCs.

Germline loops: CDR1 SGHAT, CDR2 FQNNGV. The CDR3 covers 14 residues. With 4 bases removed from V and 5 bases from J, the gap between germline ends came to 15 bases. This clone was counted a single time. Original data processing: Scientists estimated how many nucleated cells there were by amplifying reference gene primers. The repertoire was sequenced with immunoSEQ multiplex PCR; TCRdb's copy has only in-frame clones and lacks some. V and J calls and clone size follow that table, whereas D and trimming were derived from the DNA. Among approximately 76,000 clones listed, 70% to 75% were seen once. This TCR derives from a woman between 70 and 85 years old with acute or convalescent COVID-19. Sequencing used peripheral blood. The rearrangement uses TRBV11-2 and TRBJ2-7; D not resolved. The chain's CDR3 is CASSSPNQRDEQYF. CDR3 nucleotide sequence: TGTGCCAGCAGCTCCCCTAATCAACGGGACGAGCAGTACTTC.